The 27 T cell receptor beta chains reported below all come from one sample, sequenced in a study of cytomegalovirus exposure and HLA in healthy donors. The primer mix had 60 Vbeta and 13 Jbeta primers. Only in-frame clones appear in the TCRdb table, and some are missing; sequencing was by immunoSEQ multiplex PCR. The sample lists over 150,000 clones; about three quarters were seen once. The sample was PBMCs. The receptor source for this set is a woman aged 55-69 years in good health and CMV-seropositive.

Here the CDR3 DNA reads TGCGCCAGCAGGCGACTAGCGGGAGACGGCGAGCAGTACTTC. Translated: CASRRLAGDGEQYF. V is TRBV5-1 and J is TRBJ2-7; 12 nucleotides line up with TRBD2. The CDR3 spans 14 residues. Unmatched junction bases numbered 6, after V lost 5 bases and J lost 6 bases. CDR1 is SGHRS, CDR2 YFSETQ, per germline.

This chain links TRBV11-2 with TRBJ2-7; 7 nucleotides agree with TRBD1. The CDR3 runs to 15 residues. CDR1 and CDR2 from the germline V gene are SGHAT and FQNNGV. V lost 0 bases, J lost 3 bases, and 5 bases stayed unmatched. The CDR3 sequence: CASSLDRGQNYEQYF. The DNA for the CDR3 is TGTGCCAGCAGCTTAGATCGGGGACAGAACTACGAGCAGTACTTC.

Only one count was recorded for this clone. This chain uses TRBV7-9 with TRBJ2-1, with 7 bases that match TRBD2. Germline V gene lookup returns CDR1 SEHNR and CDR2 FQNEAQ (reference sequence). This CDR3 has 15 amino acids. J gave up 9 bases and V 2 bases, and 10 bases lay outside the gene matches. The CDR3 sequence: CASSLLAVVTAEQFF. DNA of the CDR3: TGTGCCAGCAGCTTACTAGCGGTAGTCACGGCTGAGCAGTTCTTC.

DNA for the CDR3: TGTGCTGCCGGGACAGGGGGAAGAGAGCAGTACTTC. This encodes CAAGTGGREQYF. The rearrangement uses TRBV19 and TRBJ2-7, with 11 bases that match TRBD1. This CDR3 comprises 12 residues. CDR1 is LNHDA and CDR2 is SQIVND in the germline V gene (reference sequence).

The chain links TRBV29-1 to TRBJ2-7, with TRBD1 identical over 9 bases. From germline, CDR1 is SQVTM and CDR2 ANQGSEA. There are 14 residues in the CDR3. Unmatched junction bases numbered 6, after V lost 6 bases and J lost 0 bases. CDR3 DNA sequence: TGCAGCGTCACCGGGACAGGGTTCTCCTACGAGCAGTACTTC. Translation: CSVTGTGFSYEQYF.

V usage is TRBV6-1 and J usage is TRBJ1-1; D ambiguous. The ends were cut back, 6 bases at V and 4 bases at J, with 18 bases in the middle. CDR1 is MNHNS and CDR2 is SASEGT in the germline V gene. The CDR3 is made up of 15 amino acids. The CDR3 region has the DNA TGTGCCAGCAGCGCCGTGGGCCAGCCCGTCACTGAAGCTTTCTTT. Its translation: CASSAVGQPVTEAFF.

CDR3 sequence (DNA): TGCGCCAGCAGCTGGTTAGCTTCGAACACCGGGGAGCTGTTTTTT. This sequence encodes CASSWLASNTGELFF. The chain couples TRBV5-1 to TRBJ2-2; D is uncertain. Germline V gene lookup returns CDR1 SGHRS and CDR2 YFSETQ. The V end was cut by 3 bases, the J end by 0 bases, with 9 bases between. The CDR3 has 15 amino acids.

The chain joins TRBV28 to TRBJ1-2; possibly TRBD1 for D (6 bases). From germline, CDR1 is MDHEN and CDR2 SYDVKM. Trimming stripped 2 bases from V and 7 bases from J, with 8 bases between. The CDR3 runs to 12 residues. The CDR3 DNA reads TGTGCCAGCAGTTTACAGGGGTTTGGCTACACCTTC. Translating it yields CASSLQGFGYTF.

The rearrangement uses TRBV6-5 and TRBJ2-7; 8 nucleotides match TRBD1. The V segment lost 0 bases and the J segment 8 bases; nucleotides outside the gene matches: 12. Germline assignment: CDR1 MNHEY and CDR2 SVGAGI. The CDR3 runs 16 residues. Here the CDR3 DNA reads TGTGCCAGCAGTTACTCGAGAACAGGGGGTGGGATAAAGCAGTACTTC. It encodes CASSYSRTGGGIKQYF.

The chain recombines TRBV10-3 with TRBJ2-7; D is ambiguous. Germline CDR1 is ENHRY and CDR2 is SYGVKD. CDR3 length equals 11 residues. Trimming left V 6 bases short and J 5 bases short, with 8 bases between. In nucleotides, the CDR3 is TGTGCCATCAGCATCCGGGACGAGCAGTACTTC. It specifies CAISIRDEQYF.

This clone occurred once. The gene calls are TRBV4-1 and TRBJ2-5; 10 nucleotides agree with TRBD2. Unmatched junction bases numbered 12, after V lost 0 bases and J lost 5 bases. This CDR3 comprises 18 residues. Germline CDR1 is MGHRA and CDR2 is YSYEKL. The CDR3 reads CASSQDLTSGRARETQYF. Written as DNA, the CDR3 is TGCGCCAGCAGCCAAGATCTGACCAGCGGGAGGGCCAGGGAGACCCAGTACTTC.

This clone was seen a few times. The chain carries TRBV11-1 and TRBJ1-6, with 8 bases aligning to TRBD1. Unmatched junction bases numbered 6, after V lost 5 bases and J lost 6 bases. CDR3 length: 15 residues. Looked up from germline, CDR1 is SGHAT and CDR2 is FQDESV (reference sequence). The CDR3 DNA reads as TGTGCCAGCAGCGAACGGACAGGGCGTAATTCACCCCTCCACTTT. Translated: CASSERTGRNSPLHF.

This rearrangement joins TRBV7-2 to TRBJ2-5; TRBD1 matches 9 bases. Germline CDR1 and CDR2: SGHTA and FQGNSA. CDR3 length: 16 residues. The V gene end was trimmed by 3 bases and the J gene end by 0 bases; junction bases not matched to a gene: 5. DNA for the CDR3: TGTGCCAGCAGCTTGATAGACAGGGGGTACCAAGAGACCCAGTACTTC. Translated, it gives CASSLIDRGYQETQYF.

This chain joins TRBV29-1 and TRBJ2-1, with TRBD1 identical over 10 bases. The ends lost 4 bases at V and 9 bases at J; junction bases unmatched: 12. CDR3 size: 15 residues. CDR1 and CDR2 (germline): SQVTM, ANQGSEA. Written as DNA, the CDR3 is TGCAGCGTTGTACCTCCCCCGGGACAGGGGCCTGAGCAGTTCTTC. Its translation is CSVVPPPGQGPEQFF.

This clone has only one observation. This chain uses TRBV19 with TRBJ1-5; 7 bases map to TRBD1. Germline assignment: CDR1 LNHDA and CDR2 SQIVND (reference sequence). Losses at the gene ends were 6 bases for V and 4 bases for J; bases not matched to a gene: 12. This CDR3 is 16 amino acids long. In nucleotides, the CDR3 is TGTGCCAGTAGGACATATACCGGGACAGAGAATCAGCCCCAGCATTTT. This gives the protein CASRTYTGTENQPQHF.

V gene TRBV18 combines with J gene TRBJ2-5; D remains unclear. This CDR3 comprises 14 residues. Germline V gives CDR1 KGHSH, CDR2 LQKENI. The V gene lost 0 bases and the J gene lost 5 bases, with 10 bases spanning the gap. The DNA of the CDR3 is TGTGCCAGCTCACCACCGCCCCAGGTTGAGACCCAGTACTTC. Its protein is CASSPPPQVETQYF.

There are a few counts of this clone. The DNA of the CDR3 is TGTGCCAGTAGTATAGGCAGTAGGGACAGGGCGACGGTATATAGCAATCAGCCCCAGCATTTT. This gives the protein CASSIGSRDRATVYSNQPQHF. This rearrangement joins TRBV19 to TRBJ1-5; 9 bases align to TRBD1. This CDR3 is 21 amino acids long. CDR1 and CDR2 from the germline V gene are LNHDA and SQIVND (reference sequence). Trimming took 1 base from V and 0 from J; bases not matched to a gene: 16.

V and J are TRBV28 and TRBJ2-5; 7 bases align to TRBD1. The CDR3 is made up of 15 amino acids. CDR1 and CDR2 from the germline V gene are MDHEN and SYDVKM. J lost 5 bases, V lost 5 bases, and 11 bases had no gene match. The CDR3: CASSALTGSGETQYF. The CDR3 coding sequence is TGTGCCAGCAGTGCTCTGACAGGGTCGGGTGAGACCCAGTACTTC.

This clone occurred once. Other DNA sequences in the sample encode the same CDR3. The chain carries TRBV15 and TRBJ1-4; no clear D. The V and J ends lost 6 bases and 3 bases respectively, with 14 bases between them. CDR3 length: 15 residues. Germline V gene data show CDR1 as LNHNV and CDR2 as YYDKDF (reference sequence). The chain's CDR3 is CATRKDRGANEKLFF. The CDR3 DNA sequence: TGTGCCACCAGGAAGGACCGGGGAGCTAATGAAAAACTGTTTTTT.

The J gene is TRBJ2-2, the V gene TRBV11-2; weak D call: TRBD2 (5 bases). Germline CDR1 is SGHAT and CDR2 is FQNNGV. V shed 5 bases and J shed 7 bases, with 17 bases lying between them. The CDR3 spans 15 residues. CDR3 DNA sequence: TGTGCCAGCAGCACAGCACTGCGGGCCGGCGGGGAGCTGTTTTTT. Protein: CASSTALRAGGELFF.

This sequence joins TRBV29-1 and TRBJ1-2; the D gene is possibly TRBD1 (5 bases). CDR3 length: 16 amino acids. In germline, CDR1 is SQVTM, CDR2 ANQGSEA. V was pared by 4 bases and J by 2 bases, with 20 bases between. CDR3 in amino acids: CSVVGQGSTFNYGYTF. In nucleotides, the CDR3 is TGCAGCGTTGTAGGGCAGGGAAGTACCTTCAACTATGGCTACACCTTC.

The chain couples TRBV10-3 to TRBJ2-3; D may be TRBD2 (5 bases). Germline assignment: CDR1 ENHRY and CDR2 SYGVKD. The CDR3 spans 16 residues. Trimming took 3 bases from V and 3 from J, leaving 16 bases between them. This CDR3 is CAISDEGKRKTDTQYF. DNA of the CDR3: TGTGCCATCAGTGATGAGGGTAAGAGGAAGACAGATACGCAGTATTTT.

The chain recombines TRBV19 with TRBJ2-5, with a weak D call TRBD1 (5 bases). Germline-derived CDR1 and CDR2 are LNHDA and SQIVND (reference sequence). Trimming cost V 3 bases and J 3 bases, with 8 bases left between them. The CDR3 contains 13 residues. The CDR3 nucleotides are TGTGCCAGTAGTATCCTGACAGAAGAGACCCAGTACTTC. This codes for CASSILTEETQYF.

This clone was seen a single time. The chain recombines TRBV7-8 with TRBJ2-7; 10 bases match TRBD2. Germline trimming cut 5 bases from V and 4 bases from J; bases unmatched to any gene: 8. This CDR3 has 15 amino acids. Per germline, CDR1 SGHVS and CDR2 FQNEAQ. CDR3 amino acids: CASSAVAGGHYEQYF. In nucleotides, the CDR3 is TGTGCCAGCAGCGCCGTAGCGGGGGGCCATTACGAGCAGTACTTC.

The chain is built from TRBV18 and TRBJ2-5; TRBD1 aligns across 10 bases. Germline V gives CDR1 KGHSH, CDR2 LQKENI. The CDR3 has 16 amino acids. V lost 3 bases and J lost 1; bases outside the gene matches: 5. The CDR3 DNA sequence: TGTGCCAGCTCACCCAGGACAGGGGGTTCCCAAGAGACCCAGTACTTC. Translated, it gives CASSPRTGGSQETQYF.

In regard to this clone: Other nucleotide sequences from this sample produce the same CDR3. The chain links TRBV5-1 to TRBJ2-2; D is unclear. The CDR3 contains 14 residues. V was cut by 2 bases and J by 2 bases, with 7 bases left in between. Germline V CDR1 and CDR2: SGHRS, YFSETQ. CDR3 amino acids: CASSLILNTGELFF. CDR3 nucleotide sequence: TGCGCCAGCAGCTTAATCCTCAACACCGGGGAGCTGTTTTTT.

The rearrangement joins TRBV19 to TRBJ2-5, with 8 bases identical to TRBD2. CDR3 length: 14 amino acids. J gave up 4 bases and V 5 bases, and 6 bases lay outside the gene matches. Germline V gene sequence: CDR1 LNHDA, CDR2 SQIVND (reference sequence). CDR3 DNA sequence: TGTGCCAGTAGTGACGGGAGGGCCAGAGAGACCCAGTACTTC. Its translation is CASSDGRARETQYF.